This T cell receptor (beta chain) is drawn from a study of neurological immune-mediated disorders. There are many counts of this clonotype. Trimming removed 3 bases from V and 5 bases from J, with 6 bases in between. Germline CDR1 and CDR2: MNHEY and SMNVEV (reference sequence). CDR3 length: 12 residues. MiXCR, applied by TCRdb to the 5' RACE reads, yields one record per CDR3 protein. Here the sample spans around 66,000 distinct CDR3 sequences, around 5% being singletons. This TCR derives from a woman in her 30s with multiple sclerosis. Input material: PBMCs. This chain links TRBV27 with TRBJ2-3; D is undetermined. The chain's CDR3 is CASSLRGDTQYF. The CDR3 DNA reads TGTGCCAGCAGTTTGAGAGGAGATACGCAGTATTTT.